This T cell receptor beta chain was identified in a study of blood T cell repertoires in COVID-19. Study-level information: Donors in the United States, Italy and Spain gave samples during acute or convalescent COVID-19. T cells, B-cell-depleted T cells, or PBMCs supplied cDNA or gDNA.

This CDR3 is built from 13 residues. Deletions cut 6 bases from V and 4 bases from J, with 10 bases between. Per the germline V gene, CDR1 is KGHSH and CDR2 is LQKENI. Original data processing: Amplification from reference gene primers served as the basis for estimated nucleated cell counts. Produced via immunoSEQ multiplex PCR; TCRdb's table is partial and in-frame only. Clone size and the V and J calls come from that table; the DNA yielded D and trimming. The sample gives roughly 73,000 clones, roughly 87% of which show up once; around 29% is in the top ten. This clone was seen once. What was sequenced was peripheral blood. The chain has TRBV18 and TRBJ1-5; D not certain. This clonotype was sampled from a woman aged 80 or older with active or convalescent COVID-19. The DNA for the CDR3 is TGTGCCAGCTCCCTCGAGGTGAATCAGCCCCAGCATTTT. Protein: CASSLEVNQPQHF.